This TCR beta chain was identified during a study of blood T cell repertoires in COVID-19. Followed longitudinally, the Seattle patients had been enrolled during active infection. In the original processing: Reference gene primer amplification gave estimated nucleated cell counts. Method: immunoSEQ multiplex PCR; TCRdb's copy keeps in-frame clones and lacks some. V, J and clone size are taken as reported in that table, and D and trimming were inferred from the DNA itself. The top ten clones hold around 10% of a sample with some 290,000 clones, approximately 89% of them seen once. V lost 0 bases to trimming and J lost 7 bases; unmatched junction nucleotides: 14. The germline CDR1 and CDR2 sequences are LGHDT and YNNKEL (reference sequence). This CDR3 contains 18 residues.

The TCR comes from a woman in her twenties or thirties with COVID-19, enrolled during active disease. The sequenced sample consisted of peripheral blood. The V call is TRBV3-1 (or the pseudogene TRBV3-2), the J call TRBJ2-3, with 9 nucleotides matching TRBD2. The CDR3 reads CASSQDREWAGGGHTQYF. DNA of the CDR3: TGTGCCAGCAGCCAAGACAGAGAGTGGGCGGGAGGGGGGCATACGCAGTATTTT.